Reported below is one T cell receptor (beta chain). No cognate antigen has been identified for it. The sample holds no much larger clone one base away, and base qualities are not on file. This entry comes from a study of chemoradiotherapy in HPV16-positive cancers (dated by TCRdb to the early 2020s). About the full investigation: Functional T-cell assays on cells from two HPV16-positive patients defined candidate HPV-specific T-cell clones and common TCR motifs. The study set out to ask whether T-cell immunity against the HPV oncoproteins E6 and E7 changes over the course of chemoradiotherapy and whether that immunity affects survival. The candidate HPV-specific TCRs and motifs were subsequently tracked in TCR repertoires obtained from approximately 91 patients with HPV-related cancers. Results the study describes overall, beyond this receptor: In HPV16-positive patients, expansion of HPV-responsive T cells during chemoradiotherapy was associated with improved recurrence-free survival. Expansion of candidate HPV-specific clones and E7-related TCR motifs was observed in the tumor microenvironment during treatment, whereas no such expansion was observed for non-HPV-specific T cells. Only two HPV16-positive patients were used to derive the functional definition of HPV-specific T cells, and the survival association was reported for HPV16-positive patients.

The library was built by means of the immunoSEQ multiplex PCR assay. TCRdb re-hosts the immuneACCESS table, in-frame sequences only. Its copies lack some clones; in the studies checked, an unresolved V gene accounts for under half of them, and the cause for the rest is not known. This sample comprises about 14,000 clones, approximately 72% of them detected only once. Approximately 9.3% of the sample goes to the ten largest clones. Repertoires were sampled repeatedly over the course of chemoradiotherapy so that clonal expansion in the tumor microenvironment could be followed. Cut back by 5 bases and 6 bases, the V and J ends lie 22 bases apart. The CDR3 measures 16 amino acids from cysteine to phenylalanine. The CDR3 DNA has 48 bases and is translated from base 1. The germline V gene supplies CDR1 SGHRS and CDR2 YFSETQ.

The sequence was collected from a human donor with HPV-associated anogenital cancer. This sequence uses TRBV5-1 and TRBJ2-3; the D segment could be TRBD1, given 6 matching bases. Sample collection was performed from a patient who underwent chemoradiotherapy. The DNA sequence follows: TGCGCCAGCAGATTAACAGGGACACCGCATTGGGATACGCAGTATTTT. It encodes CASRLTGTPHWDTQYF. Supplemented by the reference TRBV5-1 and TRBJ2-3 proteins around the CDR3, the complete variable domain is KAGVTQTPRYLIKTRGQQVTLSCSPISGHRSVSWYQQTPGQGLQFLFEYFSETQRNKGNFPGRFSGRQFSNSRSEMNVSTLELGDSALYLCASRLTGTPHWDTQYFGPGTRLTVL.